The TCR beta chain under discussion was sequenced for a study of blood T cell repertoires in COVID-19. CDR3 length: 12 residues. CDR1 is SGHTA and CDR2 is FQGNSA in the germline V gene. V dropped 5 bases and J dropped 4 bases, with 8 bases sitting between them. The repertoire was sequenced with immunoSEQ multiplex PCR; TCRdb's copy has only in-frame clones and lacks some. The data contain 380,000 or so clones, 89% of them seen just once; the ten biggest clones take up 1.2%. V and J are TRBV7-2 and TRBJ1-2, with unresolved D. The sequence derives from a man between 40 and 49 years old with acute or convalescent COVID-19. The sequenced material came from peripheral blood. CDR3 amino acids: CASSPGSYGYTF. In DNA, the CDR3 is TGTGCCAGCAGCCCTGGCTCCTATGGCTACACCTTC.